Shown below are 22 T cell receptor beta chains from a single sample sequenced in a study of OX40 agonist ivuxolimab in advanced cancers. Clones were read by immunoSEQ multiplex PCR, and TCRdb kept only the in-frame ones, dropping some. The sample carries about 77,000 clones, roughly 91% recorded once. Material: CD4+ or CD8+ T cells sorted from blood, obtained in a trial of the OX40 agonist ivuxolimab. The receptors were gathered from an adult with an advanced solid tumor such as melanoma, head and neck, liver or kidney cancer.

V and J are TRBV6-1 and TRBJ2-3; the match to TRBD2 covers 9 bases. The CDR3 sequence is 13 residues long. V lost 7 bases to trimming and J lost 5 bases; unmatched junction nucleotides: 4. CDR1 is MNHNS and CDR2 is SASEGT in the germline V gene. DNA for the CDR3: TGTGCCAGCAAGCGGGAGGCTCAAGATACGCAGTATTTT. Its translation is CASKREAQDTQYF.

The J gene is TRBJ2-2, the V gene TRBV19; TRBD1 agrees at 8 bases. The V gene's germline CDR1 is LNHDA and CDR2 SQIVND (reference sequence). The CDR3 is 16 amino acids. J lost 1 base, V lost 3 bases, and 4 bases had no gene match. The CDR3 region has the DNA TGTGCCAGTAGTATTTCGACAGGGGTGAACACCGGGGAGCTGTTTTTT. It codes for CASSISTGVNTGELFF.

The CDR3 reads CASSLVGRNTGELFF. CDR3 bases: TGTGCCAGCAGCTTGGTTGGGCGAAACACCGGGGAGCTGTTTTTT. This sequence joins TRBV5-8 and TRBJ2-2; D is ambiguous. Germline V CDR1 and CDR2: SGHTS, YDEGEE. The CDR3 sequence is 15 residues long. Trimming left V 0 bases short and J 2 bases short, with 8 bases between.

Only one count was recorded for this clone. The rearrangement joins TRBV9 to TRBJ2-4; 13 bases are shared with TRBD2. Germline V gene data show CDR1 as SGDLS and CDR2 as YYNGEE. The CDR3 is 16 amino acids. V lost 4 bases and J lost 2; bases outside the gene matches: 3. CDR3 DNA sequence: TGTGCCAGCAGCCCGGGACTAGCGGGGTCCAAAAACATTCAGTACTTC. Translation: CASSPGLAGSKNIQYF.

The chain combines TRBV28 with TRBJ2-5, with 10 bases aligning to TRBD1. CDR1 is MDHEN and CDR2 is SYDVKM in the germline V gene. J lost 2 bases, V lost 3 bases, and 6 bases had no gene match. The CDR3 length is 16 residues. The CDR3 DNA reads as TGTGCCAGCAGTTTGTTTGGACAGGGGGATCAAGAGACCCAGTACTTC. This codes for CASSLFGQGDQETQYF.

V and J are TRBV10-3 and TRBJ1-4; no definite D call. The CDR3 sequence is 14 residues long. The V gene's germline CDR1 is ENHRY and CDR2 SYGVKD. V lost 0 bases and J lost 7, with 9 bases in between. The CDR3 DNA reads as TGTGCCATCAGTGAGTCGATTCTGGGTGAAAAACTGTTTTTT. This gives the protein CAISESILGEKLFF.

The chain carries TRBV2 and TRBJ2-7; maybe TRBD1 (5 bases). Deletions cut 4 bases from V and 2 bases from J, with 12 bases between. Germline V gene data show CDR1 as SNHLY and CDR2 as FYNNEI. The CDR3 spans 14 residues. Here the CDR3 DNA reads TGTGCCAGCAGTGGGGGCCCACCCGCCTACGAGCAGTACTTC. As protein: CASSGGPPAYEQYF. The entire variable domain, with the rest obtained from reference TRBV2 and TRBJ2-7, is as follows: EPEVTQTPSHQVTQMGQEVILRCVPISNHLYFYWYRQILGQKVEFLVSFYNNEISEKSEIFDDQFSVERPDGSNFTLKIRSTKLEDSAMYFCASSGGPPAYEQYFGPGTRLTVT.

The J gene is TRBJ1-6, the V gene TRBV9, with D unresolved. Trimming removed 4 bases at V and 10 bases at J, with 15 bases between. Germline CDR1 and CDR2: SGDLS and YYNGEE. CDR3 size: 14 residues. CDR3 loop: CASSREASRSPLHF. The DNA for the CDR3 is TGTGCCAGCAGCAGGGAAGCTTCACGCTCACCCCTCCACTTT.

J is TRBJ2-5 and V is TRBV4-2, with 11 nucleotides matching TRBD2. CDR1 and CDR2 from the germline V gene are LGHNA and YNFKEQ. After removal of 0 bases from V and 2 bases from J, the junction contained 5 bases not matched to a gene. This CDR3 is built from 17 residues. The CDR3: CASSQEGLAGGQETQYF. CDR3 coding DNA: TGTGCCAGCAGCCAAGAGGGGTTAGCGGGGGGGCAAGAGACCCAGTACTTC.

The rearrangement links TRBV4-3 to TRBJ1-4, with D perhaps TRBD1 (5 bases). This CDR3 is 15 amino acids long. The V end lost 4 bases, the J end lost 8 bases, and 17 bases lay between the germline ends. CDR1 and CDR2 (germline): LGHNA, YSLEER. For the CDR3, the DNA is TGCGCCAGCAGCCCGGGGCAGGGTAGAGGAGAAAAACTGTTTTTT. It encodes CASSPGQGRGEKLFF.

This clone appeared a few times. The chain combines TRBV7-8 with TRBJ2-3; TRBD2 aligns across 7 bases. CDR3 size: 15 residues. Unmatched junction bases numbered 8, after V lost 5 bases and J lost 3 bases. Germline V gene data show CDR1 as SGHVS and CDR2 as FQNEAQ. The CDR3 reads CASSAKPGGTDTQYF. The CDR3 DNA reads TGTGCCAGCAGCGCTAAACCGGGAGGAACAGATACGCAGTATTTT.

The chain links TRBV5-1 to TRBJ1-1, with unresolved D. Trimming took 3 bases from V and 0 from J, leaving 9 bases between them. Germline CDR1 is SGHRS and CDR2 is YFSETQ. The CDR3 totals 14 residues. CDR3 sequence reads: CASSYGSLNTEAFF. The CDR3 DNA reads as TGCGCCAGCAGCTACGGGTCCCTGAACACTGAAGCTTTCTTT.

The J gene is TRBJ2-3, the V gene TRBV6-1; 8 positions agree with TRBD1. Trimming at V came to 7 bases and at J to 4 bases, leaving 10 bases not matched to a gene. The CDR3 is made up of 15 amino acids. Germline assignment: CDR1 MNHNS and CDR2 SASEGT. In DNA, the CDR3 is TGTGCCAGCATCCGGGGACAGGTCCTCGCAGATACGCAGTATTTT. Amino acids: CASIRGQVLADTQYF.

The chain recombines TRBV5-1 with TRBJ1-1; tentatively, D is TRBD1 (6 bases). V lost 7 bases and J lost 1, with 26 bases in between. CDR1 is SGHRS and CDR2 is YFSETQ in the germline V gene. CDR3 length equals 18 residues. The CDR3 DNA reads TGCGCCAGCTACAAGGGGGGGGGATTCCTGGGCCAGAACACTGAAGCTTTCTTT. It specifies CASYKGGGFLGQNTEAFF.

The genes are TRBV28 and TRBJ1-5; D is uncertain. This CDR3 is built from 14 residues. The germline gives CDR1 MDHEN, CDR2 SYDVKM. V lost 6 bases and J 5 bases, leaving 14 bases between the germline ends. The CDR3 DNA reads TGTGCCAGCAGCCGGACCTCGGCATATCAGCCCCAGCATTTT. Its translation is CASSRTSAYQPQHF.

This CDR3 reads CASSQDSNQPQHF. The CDR3 bases are TGCGCCAGCAGCCAAGATAGCAATCAGCCCCAGCATTTT. The chain links TRBV4-1 to TRBJ1-5; D call uncertain. From germline, CDR1 is MGHRA and CDR2 YSYEKL. The V and J ends lost 0 bases and 0 bases respectively, with 0 bases between them. The CDR3 is 13 amino acids.

The chain employs TRBV27 and TRBJ2-2, with a possible D match to TRBD2 (6 bases). This CDR3 contains 15 residues. The germline V gene has CDR1 MNHEY and CDR2 SMNVEV (reference sequence). The V and J ends lost 7 bases and 8 bases respectively, with 20 bases between them. The CDR3 region is CASKAGGPTRGELFF. As DNA, the CDR3 is TGTGCCAGCAAGGCCGGAGGGCCCACGCGGGGGGAGCTGTTTTTT.

The genes are TRBV28 and TRBJ1-5, with 12 bases aligning to TRBD1. This CDR3 is built from 16 residues. Germline CDR1 and CDR2: MDHEN and SYDVKM. Trimming took 6 bases from V and 7 from J; bases not matched to a gene: 10. CDR3 loop: CASRDSGQGAGQPQHF. The CDR3 DNA follows: TGTGCCAGCAGAGACTCGGGACAGGGGGCAGGACAGCCCCAGCATTTT.

V is TRBV7-3 and J is TRBJ1-3; D uncertain. The germline V and J ends were trimmed by 5 bases and 4 bases, with 12 bases remaining between them. This CDR3 has 14 amino acids. Germline loops: CDR1 SGHTA, CDR2 FQGTGA. The CDR3 sequence: CASSKGGRGNTIYF. The DNA for the CDR3 is TGTGCCAGCAGCAAGGGTGGACGCGGAAACACCATATATTTT.

The chain combines TRBV7-9 with TRBJ2-2; maybe TRBD2 (6 bases). V lost 5 bases, J lost 6 bases, and 16 bases lay in between. Germline CDR1 and CDR2: SEHNR and FQNEAQ (reference sequence). The CDR3 contains 15 residues. The DNA for the CDR3 is TGTGCCAGCAGCCCCCAAACTAGCTTAGCCGGGGAGCTGTTTTTT. Its translation is CASSPQTSLAGELFF.

The chain joins TRBV28 to TRBJ1-2; maybe TRBD1 (5 bases). Trimming took 3 bases from V and 3 from J, leaving 11 bases between them. The germline CDR1 and CDR2 sequences are MDHEN and SYDVKM. The CDR3 loop spans 14 amino acids. CDR3 sequence (DNA): TGTGCCAGCAGTTTCCAAGACAGATACTATGGCTACACCTTC. This translates into CASSFQDRYYGYTF.

This clone showed up just once. V and J are TRBV6-1 and TRBJ1-5; 12 bases map to TRBD1. The germline V gene has CDR1 MNHNS and CDR2 SASEGT. CDR3 size: 14 residues. Trimming took 6 bases from V and 6 from J; bases not matched to a gene: 3. CDR3 nucleotides: TGTGCCAGCAGGCGGGACAGGGGGCCTCAGCCCCAGCATTTT. As protein: CASRRDRGPQPQHF.